This TCR beta chain comes out of a study of technical replicates of blood from a few donors. CDR3 length: 15 amino acids. Losses at the gene ends were 6 bases for V and 4 bases for J; bases not matched to a gene: 10. From germline, CDR1 is WNHNN and CDR2 SYGVQD (reference sequence). This clone was seen once. Libraries were prepared by immunoSEQ multiplex PCR; TCRdb keeps only in-frame clonotypes and omits some of them. The sample shows tens of thousands of clones, around 97% of them seen only once. The origin of this receptor is a human donor in good health. The sequenced material came from T cells isolated from PBMCs. The genes are TRBV10-1 and TRBJ1-2, with 8 bases that match TRBD1. The CDR3 bases are TGCGCCAGCAGACAGGGGGATATGTACCCCTATGGCTACACCTTC. It codes for CASRQGDMYPYGYTF.